A selection of T cell receptor beta chains follows, all from one sample in a study of blood T cell repertoires in COVID-19. Only in-frame clones appear in the TCRdb table, and some are missing; sequencing was by immunoSEQ multiplex PCR. There are nearly 35,000 clones in the sample; roughly 80% occur only once, and roughly 7.3% lies in the top ten. The sequencing sample was made of peripheral blood. The source is a woman between 55 and 75 years old with acute or convalescent COVID-19. Both conserved end residues are part of each CDR3. D genes are given only for firm matches. A clone size is listed for some rows: how often the clone was seen (once, few, many), or a class if it is expanded.

>TRBV5-6|TRBJ1-2|TRBD1|NA
CASSWVGQGINYGYTF
>TRBV5-1|TRBJ1-6|TRBD1|NA
CASSQGQGSSSPLHF
>TRBV9|TRBJ2-7|TRBD1|NA
CASSVSGGWNEQYF
>TRBV7-6|TRBJ2-7|TRBD1|NA
CASSLGQGHTEQYF
>TRBV10-3|TRBJ2-7|TRBD1|few
CAAPGTGIIYEQYF
>TRBV28|TRBJ2-7|NA|NA
CASSLAPYEQYF
>TRBV5-6|TRBJ2-5|NA|NA
CASSQTQETQYF
>TRBV11-3|TRBJ2-5|NA|NA
CASSLGGVQETQYF
>TRBV11-2|TRBJ2-3|TRBD2|NA
CASSPLLAGSTDTQYF
>TRBV14|TRBJ1-2|NA|once
CASSQALAAGASGYTF
>TRBV19|TRBJ1-5|TRBD1|NA
CASRTGTGGTNSNQPQHF
>TRBV28|TRBJ1-5|TRBD1|once
CASSLSTGGNQPQHF
>TRBV18|TRBJ2-7|NA|NA
CASSPGTYAYEQYF
>TRBV27|TRBJ2-1|NA|NA
CASSLNAARPNEQFF
>TRBV10-3|TRBJ2-1|TRBD1|NA
CAISEPDRGSYNEQFF
>TRBV5-6|TRBJ1-1|TRBD1|once
CASSIGTVNTEAFF
>TRBV5-1|TRBJ2-1|NA|once
CASSDQRSEQFF
>TRBV30|TRBJ1-2|NA|NA
CAWSVRGDHGYGYTF
>TRBV5-1|TRBJ2-2|NA|NA
CASKPGANTGELFF
>TRBV27|TRBJ1-4|TRBD1|NA
CASSPGTGGGKLFF
>TRBV28|TRBJ2-5|NA|NA
CAGSWTDKETQYF
>TRBV29-1|TRBJ1-1|TRBD1|few
CSVASGTGGAEAFF
>TRBV10-3|TRBJ2-2|TRBD2|NA
CAITKSSGNTGELFF
>TRBV12-3/TRBV12-4|TRBJ1-1|NA|NA
CASSFISNTEAFF
>TRBV6-5|TRBJ1-1|NA|NA
CASTRSQGQTEAFF
>TRBV7-9|TRBJ2-7|NA|NA
CASSLRGQEQYF
>TRBV2|TRBJ1-1|NA|NA
CASKGALGAEAFF
>TRBV19|TRBJ2-7|TRBD1|NA
CARDRRTYEQYF
>TRBV27|TRBJ1-2|NA|NA
CASSLREGGYGYTF